This record looks at one T cell receptor beta chain sequence and its context. The table came from immunoSEQ multiplex PCR; TCRdb's copy has only in-frame clones and leaves some out. The sample has a few hundred thousand clones, 85% seen once; the top ten hold around 7.2%. This entry belongs to a study of blood T cell repertoires in COVID-19. The specimen was peripheral blood. This clonotype was sampled from a human donor in a cohort sampled during active COVID-19.

Here the CDR3 DNA reads TGTGCCAGCAGCCAAGAGTGGGAGTCTAGGAGCAATCAGCCCCAGCATTTT. Amino acids: CASSQEWESRSNQPQHF. The rearrangement uses TRBV4-2 and TRBJ1-5; D is unclear. The CDR3 has 17 residues. V dropped 0 bases and J dropped 1 base, with 13 bases sitting between them. Per the germline V gene, CDR1 is LGHNA and CDR2 is YNFKEQ.